One and the same sample provided the 20 T cell receptor beta chains below, sequenced in a study of T-cell memory formation after mild COVID-19. TCRdb reprocessed the 5' RACE reads via MiXCR and lists one record per CDR3 protein. The sample yields about 620,000 distinct CDR3 sequences, 15% to 20% seen once. Sequencing used PBMCs or a T cell subset sorted from them (not recorded which). The receptors were gathered from an adult woman who had mild COVID-19 (a few samples of this study predate the infection). Cell type and time point are not known.

The V gene is TRBV19, the J gene TRBJ1-1; D gene uncertain. Trimming shortened V by 1 base and J by 0 bases, and 9 bases separated the two germline ends. Germline V gives CDR1 LNHDA, CDR2 SQIVND (reference sequence). The CDR3 covers 15 residues. CDR3 protein: CASSIVAGLNTEAFF. As DNA, the CDR3 is TGTGCCAGTAGTATAGTGGCAGGCCTGAACACTGAAGCTTTCTTT.

This clonotype was observed a few times. The chain uses TRBV2 and TRBJ2-7; 10 bases map to TRBD1. The CDR3 length is 16 residues. The V gene's germline CDR1 is SNHLY and CDR2 FYNNEI. J lost 7 bases, V lost 7 bases, and 16 bases had no gene match. In nucleotides, the CDR3 is TGTGCCAGCAAACCGGGACAGGGGCCTAGATTCGATGAGCAGTACTTC. This encodes CASKPGQGPRFDEQYF. The whole variable domain, remainder taken from reference TRBV2 and TRBJ2-7, is EPEVTQTPSHQVTQMGQEVILRCVPISNHLYFYWYRQILGQKVEFLVSFYNNEISEKSEIFDDQFSVERPDGSNFTLKIRSTKLEDSAMYFCASKPGQGPRFDEQYFGPGTRLTVT.

The gene calls are TRBV7-2 and TRBJ1-5; D call uncertain. V dropped 11 bases and J dropped 9 bases, with 17 bases sitting between them. The CDR3 length is 12 residues. Germline values: CDR1 SGHTA, CDR2 FQGNSA. Here the CDR3 DNA reads TGTGCCCGACGAGGGTTAAGGAGGCCCCAGCATTTT. Translated: CARRGLRRPQHF. The variable domain in full, completed from reference TRBV7-2 and TRBJ1-5, reads GAGVSQSPSNKVTEKGKDVELRCDPISGHTALYWYRQSLGQGLEFLIYFQGNSAPDKSGLPSDRFSAERTGGSVSTLTIQRTQQEDSAVYLCARRGLRRPQHFGDGTRLSIL.

The chain combines TRBV20-1 with TRBJ2-1; no clear D gene. The V end was cut by 1 base, the J end by 8 bases, with 18 bases between. Germline CDR1 and CDR2: DFQATT and SNEGSKA (reference sequence). The CDR3 covers 15 residues. CDR3 nucleotide sequence: TGCAGTGCTAGAGGCGTACTAATAGAGCACGATGAGCAGTTCTTC. Protein: CSARGVLIEHDEQFF.

This clonotype was seen ten or more times. V usage is TRBV7-9 and J usage is TRBJ1-3; D is unresolved. The CDR3 covers 15 residues. The germline V gene encodes CDR1 SEHNR and CDR2 FQNEAQ (reference sequence). The V gene lost 5 bases and the J gene lost 0 bases, with 11 bases spanning the gap. DNA of the CDR3: TGTGCCAGCAGCCCGACGCCCAGCTCTGGAAACACCATATATTTT. It yields the protein CASSPTPSSGNTIYF.

This clonotype has only a few counts. The J gene is TRBJ2-1, the V gene TRBV11-3; D is perhaps TRBD2 (5 bases). V lost 5 bases, J lost 9 bases, and 29 bases lay in between. The V gene's germline CDR1 is SGHNT and CDR2 YENEEA. CDR3 length: 18 residues. The CDR3 loop is CASSRYGPVEYAGGEQFF. For the CDR3, the DNA is TGTGCCAGCAGCCGATACGGACCGGTAGAATATGCGGGCGGTGAGCAGTTCTTC.

The chain combines TRBV6-6 with TRBJ2-1; 9 bases fit TRBD1. Germline lookup yields CDR1 MNHNY and CDR2 SVGAGI (reference sequence). J gave up 5 bases and V 6 bases, and 14 bases lay outside the gene matches. The CDR3 runs to 17 residues. The CDR3 nucleotides are TGTGCCAGCAGCCTCAATAGTTGGGGACAGGGACACAATGAGCAGTTCTTC. Translated: CASSLNSWGQGHNEQFF.

The table lists this clonotype with many counts. This sequence joins TRBV27 and TRBJ2-1; 8 bases fit TRBD2. CDR3 length: 16 amino acids. Losses at the gene ends were 4 bases for V and 4 bases for J; bases not matched to a gene: 9. The germline gives CDR1 MNHEY, CDR2 SMNVEV (reference sequence). The CDR3 nucleotides are TGTGCCAGCAGTTCCGGGAGGGGTCCGCCTTACAATGAGCAGTTCTTC. Translated: CASSSGRGPPYNEQFF.

A few counts support this clonotype. The rearrangement links TRBV5-1 to TRBJ1-2, with 8 bases that match TRBD1. The CDR3 is 15 residues long. The trim removed 4 bases at V and 8 bases at J, leaving 13 bases unmatched. Germline V gene data show CDR1 as SGHRS and CDR2 as YFSETQ. CDR3 nucleotides: TGCGCCAGCAGCCCCCAAACCGGACAGGGCAACGGCTACACCTTC. Translation gives CASSPQTGQGNGYTF.

The chain joins TRBV29-1 to TRBJ2-3; tentatively, D is TRBD1 (6 bases). The CDR3 is 14 amino acids. The ends were cut back, 4 bases at V and 0 bases at J, with 11 bases in the middle. The germline gives CDR1 SQVTM, CDR2 ANQGSEA. CDR3 loop: CSVVYGQSTDTQYF. In nucleotides, the CDR3 is TGCAGCGTTGTCTACGGACAGAGCACAGATACGCAGTATTTT.

The chain is built from TRBV18 and TRBJ2-5; D not certain. Trimming cost V 3 bases and J 2 bases, with 7 bases left between them. There are 13 residues in the CDR3. The V gene's germline CDR1 is KGHSH and CDR2 LQKENI. CDR3: CASSPTLQETQYF. The CDR3 coding sequence is TGTGCCAGCTCACCGACTCTTCAAGAGACCCAGTACTTC.

This clonotype appeared many times. V is TRBV4-1 and J is TRBJ1-2; 9 bases match TRBD1. Germline-derived CDR1 and CDR2 are MGHRA and YSYEKL. With V trimmed by 1 base and J by 6 bases, 0 bases remained unmatched. CDR3 length: 13 residues. The DNA for the CDR3 is TGCGCCAGCAGCCAAGGGACAGGGGATGGCTACACCTTC. This sequence encodes CASSQGTGDGYTF.

This clonotype has a count of ten or more. CDR3 in DNA: TGTGCCAGCTCACCATGGGACTATGGCTACACCTTC. Its translation is CASSPWDYGYTF. The V call is TRBV18, the J call TRBJ1-2; D not certain. Germline lookup yields CDR1 KGHSH and CDR2 LQKENI. The CDR3 is made up of 12 amino acids. Trimming stripped 2 bases from V and 3 bases from J, with 4 bases between.

This clonotype has more than one count but fewer than ten. The rearrangement joins TRBV29-1 to TRBJ2-7; a possible D gene is TRBD2 (6 bases). Per germline, CDR1 SQVTM and CDR2 ANQGSEA. The V end was cut by 3 bases, the J end by 6 bases, with 18 bases between. This CDR3 contains 14 residues. The CDR3 spells CSVDGGLPPREQYF. The CDR3 DNA reads TGCAGCGTTGATGGGGGACTCCCGCCCCGCGAGCAGTACTTC.

The chain links TRBV7-8 to TRBJ2-6; 7 bases map to TRBD1. The CDR3 runs 17 residues. Per the germline V gene, CDR1 is SGHVS and CDR2 is FQNEAQ. V shed 4 bases, J shed 2 bases, and the junction held 8 bases outside the gene matches. The CDR3 DNA reads as TGTGCCAGCAGCTCGACACAGGGGATGACTGGGGCCAACGTCCTGACTTTC. Its protein product is CASSSTQGMTGANVLTF.

This clonotype has only a few counts. The rearrangement uses TRBV6-2 or TRBV6-3 and TRBJ2-2; 11 nucleotides align to TRBD2. V shed 8 bases and J 1 base; nucleotides not matched to a gene: 6. The CDR3 loop spans 16 amino acids. Germline V lookup: CDR1 MNHEY, CDR2 SVGEGT. The chain's CDR3 is CASRLAGGLNTGELFF. For the CDR3, the DNA is TGTGCCAGCCGGCTAGCGGGAGGCCTGAACACCGGGGAGCTGTTTTTT.

The chain links TRBV5-1 to TRBJ1-6; D not resolved. The CDR3 length is 14 residues. Trimming left V 1 base short and J 7 bases short, with 9 bases between. CDR1 is SGHRS, CDR2 YFSETQ, per germline. The CDR3 loop reads CASSLSNGNSPLHF. For the CDR3, the DNA is TGCGCCAGCAGCTTGAGTAACGGAAATTCACCCCTCCACTTT.

This clonotype was counted between two and nine times. A read error may produce the germline difference seen at one junction end. This chain links TRBV7-9 with TRBJ1-6; D is undetermined. The CDR3 is 13 amino acids. Germline V lookup: CDR1 SEHNR, CDR2 FQNEAQ (reference sequence). The CDR3 region is CASSLDPISPLHF. CDR3 sequence (DNA): TGTGCCAGCAGTTTAGACCCAATTTCACCCCTCCACTTT.

The chain recombines TRBV21-1 with TRBJ2-5; TRBD2, the table's D call, was not compared with the DNA. TRBV21-1 has pseudogene status. The CDR3 totals 19 residues. CDR3 residues: CASSKEGPAAGGCQETQYF. CDR3 coding DNA: TGTGCCAGCAGCAAAGAAGGCCCGGCGGCGGGGGGGTGTCAAGAGACCCAGTACTTC.

This clonotype was detected a few times. The rearrangement links TRBV11-2 to TRBJ1-6, with D possibly matching TRBD1 (6 bases). V was clipped by 3 bases and J by 10 bases, with 13 bases between them. Germline V gene data show CDR1 as SGHAT and CDR2 as FQNNGV. The CDR3 loop spans 14 amino acids. The CDR3 nucleotides read TGTGCCAGCAGCTTTTCAGGGGAGATGTCACCCCTCCACTTT. Protein: CASSFSGEMSPLHF.